The 15 T cell receptor beta chains reported below all come from one sample, sequenced in a study of cytomegalovirus exposure and HLA in healthy donors. PCR involved 60 Vbeta and 13 Jbeta primers. Clones were read by immunoSEQ multiplex PCR, and TCRdb kept only the in-frame ones, dropping some. The repertoire holds some 120,000 clones, roughly 83% seen once, with around 3% in the top ten. Source material: PBMCs. The receptors stem from a woman between 18 and 30 years old in good health and CMV-seropositive.

This chain joins TRBV27 and TRBJ1-5, with 9 bases identical to TRBD1. V gave up 4 bases and J gave up 1 base; unmatched junction bases: 2. Germline V gene data show CDR1 as MNHEY and CDR2 as SMNVEV (reference sequence). This CDR3 contains 15 residues. The CDR3 region is CASSSDRGSNQPQHF. CDR3 DNA sequence: TGTGCCAGCAGTTCGGACAGGGGAAGCAATCAGCCCCAGCATTTT.

This chain joins TRBV5-1 and TRBJ2-7; 7 bases agree with TRBD1. Germline V lookup: CDR1 SGHRS, CDR2 YFSETQ. This CDR3 is built from 14 residues. V was clipped by 0 bases and J by 3 bases; unmatched bases: 3. CDR3 nucleotide sequence: TGCGCCAGCAGCTTGGCCCCAGGGGGCTACGAGCAGTACTTC. Amino acids: CASSLAPGGYEQYF.

The CDR3 region has the DNA TGTGCCAGCAGTCACCGGGACTCCGCCCTCAATGAGCAGTTCTTC. Its protein product is CASSHRDSALNEQFF. This rearrangement joins TRBV6-1 to TRBJ2-1, with D possibly TRBD2 on 6 matching bases. The CDR3 sequence is 15 residues long. Germline V gene lookup returns CDR1 MNHNS and CDR2 SASEGT. V lost 5 bases and J 6 bases, leaving 17 bases between the germline ends.

V gene TRBV10-1 combines with J gene TRBJ1-5, with D hard to call. The CDR3 has 12 residues. V was shortened by 2 bases and J by 6 bases, with 5 bases between the two germline ends. Germline V lookup: CDR1 WNHNN, CDR2 SYGVQD (reference sequence). This CDR3 reads CASSEGAQPQHF. CDR3 nucleotides: TGCGCCAGCAGTGAGGGAGCTCAGCCCCAGCATTTT.

The chain uses TRBV9 and TRBJ1-1, with D hard to call. There are 14 residues in the CDR3. V lost 0 bases and J 0 bases, leaving 6 bases between the germline ends. The germline V gene encodes CDR1 SGDLS and CDR2 YYNGEE. The DNA of the CDR3 is TGTGCCAGCAGCGTAGGGCGGGTGAACACTGAAGCTTTCTTT. The encoded protein is CASSVGRVNTEAFF.

The genes are TRBV7-2 and TRBJ2-1; 10 bases align to TRBD2. The CDR3 is 14 residues long. Germline CDR1 is SGHTA and CDR2 is FQGNSA. The V and J ends lost 5 bases and 8 bases, in that order; junction bases with no gene match: 6. The DNA of the CDR3 is TGTGCCAGCAGCCATAGCGGGAGGAGCGATGAGCAGTTCTTC. Protein sequence: CASSHSGRSDEQFF.

The V and J genes are TRBV6-5 and TRBJ2-1; 8 nucleotides line up with TRBD2. The ends lost 0 bases at V and 15 bases at J; junction bases unmatched: 16. Germline CDR1 is MNHEY and CDR2 is SVGAGI. The CDR3 length is 16 residues. The CDR3 here is CASSYSLREGLHRVFF. DNA for the CDR3: TGTGCCAGCAGTTACTCTCTTCGGGAGGGCCTCCATAGGGTGTTCTTC.

This clone was counted a single time. V gene TRBV2 combines with J gene TRBJ2-5; the match to TRBD2 covers 15 bases. The length of the CDR3 is 15 residues. The V and J ends lost 7 bases and 4 bases, in that order; junction bases with no gene match: 4. Germline CDR1 reads SNHLY; CDR2 reads FYNNEI. The CDR3 region is CASKPGLAGGETQYF. The DNA for the CDR3 is TGTGCCAGCAAACCGGGACTAGCGGGAGGAGAGACCCAGTACTTC.

The gene calls are TRBV2 and TRBJ1-1, with D unclear. This CDR3 contains 13 residues. V lost 6 bases and J lost 3, with 11 bases in between. Per the germline V gene, CDR1 is SNHLY and CDR2 is FYNNEI. This chain's CDR3 is CASSASVDTEAFF. CDR3 DNA sequence: TGTGCCAGCAGCGCGTCCGTCGACACTGAAGCTTTCTTT.

This clone is a singleton in its sample. V gene TRBV2 combines with J gene TRBJ2-2; 9 nucleotides match TRBD1. CDR1 SNHLY and CDR2 FYNNEI come from the germline V gene. The V gene end was trimmed by 4 bases and the J gene end by 7 bases; junction bases not matched to a gene: 4. The CDR3 has 14 amino acids. The CDR3 spells CASSGGQGNGELFF. The CDR3 DNA is TGTGCCAGCAGTGGAGGACAGGGGAACGGGGAGCTGTTTTTT.

This clone appeared once. The rearrangement links TRBV27 to TRBJ2-5, with a possible D match to TRBD2 (5 bases). The CDR3 covers 13 residues. CDR1 and CDR2 (germline): MNHEY, SMNVEV (reference sequence). Trimming took off 5 bases at V and 3 bases at J, with 10 bases between the two ends. CDR3 amino acids: CASSRGLEETQYF. CDR3 bases: TGTGCCAGCAGTCGCGGGTTAGAAGAGACCCAGTACTTC.

This clone was observed a handful of times. The chain links TRBV5-1 to TRBJ2-2; 7 bases match TRBD1. Germline trimming cut 2 bases from V and 2 bases from J; bases unmatched to any gene: 3. CDR3 length equals 15 residues. CDR1 and CDR2 from the germline V gene are SGHRS and YFSETQ. CDR3 amino acids: CASSFRDRNTGELFF. In nucleotides, the CDR3 is TGCGCCAGCAGCTTCAGGGACAGAAACACCGGGGAGCTGTTTTTT.

The rearrangement joins TRBV30 to TRBJ1-1; TRBD1 might be the D (6 bases). CDR1 GTSNPN and CDR2 SVGIG come from the germline V gene (reference sequence). V lost 4 bases and J lost 2, with 8 bases in between. The CDR3 is 12 amino acids. CDR3 protein: CAWKGGNTEAFF. As DNA, the CDR3 is TGTGCCTGGAAAGGGGGAAACACTGAAGCTTTCTTT.

This clone was detected a few times. The chain is built from TRBV30 and TRBJ1-1; maybe TRBD1 (6 bases). The germline V gene has CDR1 GTSNPN and CDR2 SVGIG (reference sequence). CDR3 length equals 13 residues. Trimming pared 5 bases from V and 2 bases from J, leaving 12 bases between. The CDR3 sequence: CAWLGGLNTEAFF. Written as DNA, the CDR3 is TGTGCCTGGTTGGGGGGGCTAAACACTGAAGCTTTCTTT.

In DNA form, the CDR3 reads TGCGCCAGCAGCTTGGGCCCCAGGATCATGAACACTGAAGCTTTCTTT. This sequence encodes CASSLGPRIMNTEAFF. The chain is built from TRBV5-1 and TRBJ1-1, with D unresolved. CDR3 length: 16 residues. Germline CDR1 is SGHRS and CDR2 is YFSETQ. V gave up 0 bases and J gave up 0 bases, with 12 bases separating them. Drawing the rest from reference TRBV5-1 and TRBJ1-1, the complete variable domain is KAGVTQTPRYLIKTRGQQVTLSCSPISGHRSVSWYQQTPGQGLQFLFEYFSETQRNKGNFPGRFSGRQFSNSRSEMNVSTLELGDSALYLCASSLGPRIMNTEAFFGQGTRLTVV.